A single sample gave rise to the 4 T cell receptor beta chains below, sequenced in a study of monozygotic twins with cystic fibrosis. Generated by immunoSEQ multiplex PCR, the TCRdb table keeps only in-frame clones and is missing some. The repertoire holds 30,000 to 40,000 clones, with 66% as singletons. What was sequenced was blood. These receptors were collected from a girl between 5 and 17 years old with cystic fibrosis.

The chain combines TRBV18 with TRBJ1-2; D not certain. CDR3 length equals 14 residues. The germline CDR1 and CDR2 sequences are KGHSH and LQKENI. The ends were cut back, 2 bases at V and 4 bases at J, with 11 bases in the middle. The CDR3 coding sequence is TGTGCCAGCTCACCATTATCAGTAGTCTATGGCTACACCTTC. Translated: CASSPLSVVYGYTF. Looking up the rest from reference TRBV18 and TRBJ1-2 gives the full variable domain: NAGVMQNPRHLVRRRGQEARLRCSPMKGHSHVYWYRQLPEEGLKFMVYLQKENIIDESGMPKERFSAEFPKEGPSILRIQQVVRGDSAAYFCASSPLSVVYGYTFGSGTRLTVV.

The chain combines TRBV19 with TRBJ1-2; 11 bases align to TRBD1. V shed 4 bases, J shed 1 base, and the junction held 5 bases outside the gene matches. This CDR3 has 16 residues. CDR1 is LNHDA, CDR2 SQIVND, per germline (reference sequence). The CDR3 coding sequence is TGTGCCAGTAGTACCGGACAGGGGGCATTTAACTATGGCTACACCTTC. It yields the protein CASSTGQGAFNYGYTF.

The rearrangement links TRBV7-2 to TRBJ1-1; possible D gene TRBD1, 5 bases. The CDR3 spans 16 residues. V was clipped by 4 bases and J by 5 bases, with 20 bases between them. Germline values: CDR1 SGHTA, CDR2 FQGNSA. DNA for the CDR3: TGTGCCAGCAGCTCCCCCCGGGGGGTAGGATTGACTGAAGCTTTCTTT. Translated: CASSSPRGVGLTEAFF.

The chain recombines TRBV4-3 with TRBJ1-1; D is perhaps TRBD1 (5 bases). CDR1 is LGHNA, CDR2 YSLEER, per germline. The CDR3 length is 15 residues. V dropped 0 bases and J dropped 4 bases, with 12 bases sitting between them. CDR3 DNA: TGCGCCAGCAGCCAAGATCGGGGAGGGACCACTGAAGCTTTCTTT. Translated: CASSQDRGGTTEAFF.